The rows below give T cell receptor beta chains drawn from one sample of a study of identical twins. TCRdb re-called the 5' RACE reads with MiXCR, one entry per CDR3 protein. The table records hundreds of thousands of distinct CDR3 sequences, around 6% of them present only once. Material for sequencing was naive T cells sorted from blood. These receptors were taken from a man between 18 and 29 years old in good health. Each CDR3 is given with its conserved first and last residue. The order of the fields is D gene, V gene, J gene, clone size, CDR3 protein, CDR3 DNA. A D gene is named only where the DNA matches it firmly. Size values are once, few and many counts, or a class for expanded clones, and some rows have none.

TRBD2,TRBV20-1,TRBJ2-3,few,CSARGGGGSLTTQYF,TGCAGTGCTAGAGGGGGCGGCGGGAGCTTGACTACGCAGTATTTT
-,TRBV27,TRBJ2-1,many,CASSLYNAGFYNEQFF,TGTGCCAGCAGTTTATACAACGCTGGATTCTACAATGAGCAGTTCTTC
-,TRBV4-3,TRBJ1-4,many,CASSQGQNEKLFF,TGCGCCAGCAGCCAAGGGCAAAATGAAAAACTGTTTTTT
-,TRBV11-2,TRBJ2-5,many,CASNPSSGETQYF,TGTGCCAGCAACCCGTCAAGTGGAGAGACCCAGTACTTC
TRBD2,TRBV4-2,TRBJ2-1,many,CASSQETSGSNEQFF,TGTGCCAGCTCTCAGGAGACTAGCGGGAGCAATGAGCAGTTCTTC
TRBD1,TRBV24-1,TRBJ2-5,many,CATSDSTGGAETQYF,TGTGCCACCAGTGACTCCACAGGGGGCGCCGAGACCCAGTACTTC
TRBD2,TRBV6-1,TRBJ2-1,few,CASRPTATSGSRNEQFF,TGTGCCAGCAGACCTACCGCGACTAGCGGGAGTCGGAATGAGCAGTTCTTC
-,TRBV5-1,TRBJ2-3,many,CASRGPATSFTDTQYF,TGCGCCAGCAGAGGACCTGCCACCTCCTTCACAGATACGCAGTATTTT
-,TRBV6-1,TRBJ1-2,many,CASSEAGVGYGYTF,TGTGCCAGCAGTGAAGCTGGGGTGGGCTATGGCTACACCTTC
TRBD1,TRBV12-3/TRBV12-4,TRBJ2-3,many,CASSPRTGPDTQYF,TGTGCCAGCAGTCCAAGGACAGGACCAGATACGCAGTATTTT
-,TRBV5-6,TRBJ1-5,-,CASSLGGGSSNQPQHF,TGTGCCAGCAGCTTGGGGGGAGGGTCAAGCAATCAGCCCCAGCATTTT
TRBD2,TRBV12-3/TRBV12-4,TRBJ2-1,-,CASSSGRVGEQFF,TGTGCCAGCAGTAGCGGGAGGGTGGGTGAGCAGTTCTTC
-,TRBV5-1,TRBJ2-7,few,CASGKFSQGRGSYEQYF,TGCGCCAGCGGCAAATTCTCCCAGGGTAGGGGCTCCTACGAGCAGTACTTC
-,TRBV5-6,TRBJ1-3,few,CASSKDVRGGNTIYF,TGTGCCAGCAGCAAAGACGTCCGAGGAGGAAACACCATATATTTT
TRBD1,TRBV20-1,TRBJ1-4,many,CSAQDRGGVGLFF,TGCAGTGCTCAGGACAGGGGGGGAGTTGGACTGTTTTTT
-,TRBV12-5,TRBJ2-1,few,CASGLVFRGKNNEQFF,TGTGCTAGTGGTTTGGTTTTTCGGGGCAAAAACAATGAGCAGTTCTTC
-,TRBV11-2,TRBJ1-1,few,CASSLSGGAGAFF,TGTGCCAGCAGCTTGTCGGGGGGCGCGGGTGCTTTCTTT
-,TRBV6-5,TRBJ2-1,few,CASSYGQYYNEQFF,TGTGCCAGCAGTTACGGGCAGTACTACAATGAGCAGTTCTTC
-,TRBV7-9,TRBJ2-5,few,CASSPSGLKETQYF,TGTGCCAGCAGCCCAAGTGGGCTAAAAGAGACCCAGTACTTC